The entry below describes one TCR beta chain. This entry comes from a study of blood T cell repertoires in COVID-19. Background on the study: Samples of COVID-19 (acute and convalescent) were obtained from the United States, Italy and Spain. The analysed material was cDNA or gDNA that came from T cells, B-cell-depleted T cells, or PBMCs.

This CDR3 is built from 16 residues. Germline CDR1 SGDLS, CDR2 YYNGEE. V was shortened by 3 bases and J by 1 base, with 14 bases between the two germline ends. Per the study methods: Amplifying reference gene primers gave estimates of nucleated cell counts. Assay: immunoSEQ multiplex PCR; the TCRdb copy retains only in-frame clones and omits some. Clone size and the V and J calls come from that table; the DNA yielded D and trimming. The sample includes just over 300,000 clones, approximately 83% of them seen just once. V usage is TRBV9 and J usage is TRBJ2-1; TRBD1 is a possible D gene (6 bases). This sequence originates from a man aged 25 to 40 who had recovered from COVID-19. Material for sequencing was PBMCs or T cells enriched from blood (not recorded which). This CDR3 is CASSGVTGISYNEQFF. DNA for the CDR3: TGTGCCAGCAGCGGAGTTACAGGGATTTCCTACAATGAGCAGTTCTTC.